This record looks at one TCR beta chain sequence and its context. Its antigen is still unknown. Generated by immunoSEQ multiplex PCR, the TCRdb table keeps only in-frame clones and is missing some. The data hold about 800,000 clones, with about 96% observed a single time. Cells designated naive CD8 were CD45RO-negative and were positively selected for CCR7, with terminally differentiated effector memory CD45RA+ cells excluded. Nashville, Tennessee was home to all donors, who were Caucasian adults. The V and J ends lost 2 bases and 4 bases respectively, with 11 bases between them. The length of the CDR3 is 14 residues. The V gene's germline CDR1 is SGHRS and CDR2 YFSETQ. This sample was taken from a study of shared clonotypes between healthy human individuals. About the research overall: For every donor, three CD4 naive, three CD4 memory, two CD8 naive and one CD8 memory plates were used. The study, taken as a whole, reports: Researchers sampled blood only, noting tissue repertoires likely differ. Memory subsets had estimated richness that was generally smaller than that of naive subsets.

The chain recombines TRBV5-1 with TRBJ2-3; tentatively, D is TRBD1 or TRBD2 (5 bases each). This receptor was identified in a man aged 25 to 45 in good health. Material for sequencing was naive CD8+ T cells sorted from blood. The CDR3: CASSFRGDPDTQYF. The CDR3 coding sequence is TGCGCCAGCAGCTTTAGGGGAGACCCAGATACGCAGTATTTT.